These 16 T cell receptor beta chains came from one sample sequenced in a study of T-cell memory formation after mild COVID-19 (dated by TCRdb to about 2021). Preparation of the library involved 5' RACE. TCRdb records Illumina NovaSeq 6000 as the sequencer. The raw public reads went through TCRdb reprocessing: fastp at Q25, MiXCR clone calling, in-frame beta chains kept. Identical CDR3 protein sequences are pooled into one entry, listed with their most common genes and DNA. For this sample there are around 7,000 distinct CDR3 sequences; approximately 33% appear just once. The ten largest make up about three fifths of the sample. The sequenced sample consisted of PBMCs or a T cell subset sorted from them (not recorded which). Receptors were obtained from an adult woman who had mild COVID-19 (a few samples of this study predate the infection). The sample titles of this study are shuffled in the database, so cell type and time point are left out; the donor was told from shared clones.

In this sample, this clonotype turned up many times. The chain couples TRBV4-2 to TRBJ2-5; no definite D call. This CDR3 region has 11 residues. Germline V lookup: CDR1 LGHNA, CDR2 YNFKEQ. V lost 2 bases and J 5 bases, leaving 3 bases between the germline ends. In nucleotides, the CDR3 is TGTGCCAGCAGCCAAAGTGAGACCCAGTACTTC. This translates into CASSQSETQYF.

The chain uses TRBV7-2 and TRBJ2-3; 8 positions agree with TRBD2. The V and J ends lost 5 bases and 2 bases, in that order; junction bases with no gene match: 6. This CDR3 comprises 15 residues. Germline V gives CDR1 SGHTA, CDR2 FQGNSA. The CDR3 DNA sequence: TGTGCCAGCAGCCCGGGGGGGCCCCTCACAGATACGCAGTATTTT. It yields the protein CASSPGGPLTDTQYF.

This clonotype rates as medium-sized. The CDR3 protein is CASSYARDYHYEQYF. As DNA, the CDR3 is TGTGCCAGCAGTTACGCGAGGGACTACCACTACGAGCAGTACTTC. The chain carries TRBV6-5 and TRBJ2-7; 7 bases match TRBD2. The CDR3 runs to 15 residues. The V segment lost 2 bases and the J segment 3 bases; nucleotides outside the gene matches: 7. Looked up from germline, CDR1 is MNHEY and CDR2 is SVGAGI.

This clonotype is medium-sized in the sample. The V gene is TRBV7-9, the J gene TRBJ1-1; 8 bases agree with TRBD1. CDR1 SEHNR and CDR2 FQNEAQ come from the germline V gene (reference sequence). V was pared by 2 bases and J by 6 bases, with 5 bases of the junction left unmatched. This CDR3 has 14 amino acids. The CDR3, as DNA: TGTGCCAGCAGCTTATTGAACAGGGGGGCTGAAGCTTTCTTT. Translated, it gives CASSLLNRGAEAFF.

By share of the sample, this clonotype is medium-sized. The rearrangement links TRBV6-2 or TRBV6-3 to TRBJ2-5; 7 nucleotides align to TRBD1. The length of the CDR3 is 16 residues. CDR1 and CDR2 from the germline V gene are MNHEY and SVGEGT. Trimming took 2 bases from V and 4 from J; bases not matched to a gene: 10. For the CDR3, the DNA is TGTGCCAGCAGTTACGGCGACAGGGCATTCGTAGAGACCCAGTACTTC. Translating it yields CASSYGDRAFVETQYF.

This clonotype showed up many times. V usage is TRBV6-5 and J usage is TRBJ2-1; tentatively, D is TRBD1 (6 bases). The CDR3 runs to 18 residues. V lost 0 bases and J 3 bases, leaving 18 bases between the germline ends. Germline V gene lookup returns CDR1 MNHEY and CDR2 SVGAGI. The CDR3, as DNA: TGTGCCAGCAGTTACTCGTCCGGGACACCCACTAACTACAATGAGCAGTTCTTC. It translates to CASSYSSGTPTNYNEQFF.

This clonotype was seen ten or more times. The V gene is TRBV5-1, the J gene TRBJ1-1; D remains unclear. Germline loops: CDR1 SGHRS, CDR2 YFSETQ. The CDR3 runs to 13 residues. V lost 3 bases and J lost 2, with 8 bases in between. This CDR3 is CASSSGVNTEAFF. The DNA of the CDR3 is TGCGCCAGCAGCTCCGGGGTAAACACTGAAGCTTTCTTT.

This clonotype was observed at least ten times. The V and J genes are TRBV9 and TRBJ2-3, with 8 bases aligning to TRBD2. CDR1 is SGDLS, CDR2 YYNGEE, per germline. Trimming removed 2 bases from V and 3 bases from J; junction bases left unmatched: 8. The CDR3 has 16 amino acids. CDR3 amino acids: CASSVGTSGLTDTQYF. Here the CDR3 DNA reads TGTGCCAGCAGCGTTGGAACTAGCGGCTTGACAGATACGCAGTATTTT.

This clonotype appeared many times. The rearrangement joins TRBV20-1 to TRBJ2-1; tentatively, D is TRBD1 (6 bases). This CDR3 region has 18 residues. Looked up from germline, CDR1 is DFQATT and CDR2 is SNEGSKA (reference sequence). The V end was cut by 1 base, the J end by 2 bases, with 21 bases between. The CDR3 protein is CSARGGPDRFGPYNEQFF. The CDR3 DNA sequence: TGCAGTGCTAGAGGCGGGCCCGACAGGTTCGGGCCCTACAATGAGCAGTTCTTC.

In its sample, this clonotype ranks as medium-sized. This chain joins TRBV15 and TRBJ2-7; TRBD1 is a possible D gene (5 bases). Germline lookup yields CDR1 LNHNV and CDR2 YYDKDF (reference sequence). The CDR3 covers 16 residues. V was pared by 3 bases and J by 0 bases, with 15 bases between. The CDR3 sequence is CATSSRQIPRSYEQYF. CDR3 in DNA: TGTGCCACCAGCAGTAGACAGATACCTCGCTCCTACGAGCAGTACTTC. Full variable domain (rest looked up from reference TRBV15 and TRBJ2-7): DAMVIQNPRYQVTQFGKPVTLSCSQTLNHNVMYWYQQKSSQAPKLLFHYYDKDFNNEADTPDNFQSRRPNTSFCFLDIRSPGLGDTAMYLCATSSRQIPRSYEQYFGPGTRLTVT.

This clonotype was found many times. The chain links TRBV20-1 to TRBJ1-5; D call uncertain. V was trimmed by 4 bases and J by 0 bases, leaving 28 bases between them. The germline CDR1 and CDR2 sequences are DFQATT and SNEGSKA (reference sequence). This CDR3 spans 20 amino acids. CDR3 sequence reads: CSAKRPIGTLLSNSNQPQHF. DNA of the CDR3: TGCAGTGCTAAAAGACCTATCGGCACCCTCCTCTCCAATAGCAATCAGCCCCAGCATTTT.

In this sample, this clonotype is medium-sized. The chain is built from TRBV7-9 and TRBJ2-7, with D tentatively TRBD1 (5 bases). The V end lost 1 base, the J end lost 5 bases, and 15 bases lay between the germline ends. CDR1 is SEHNR, CDR2 FQNEAQ, per germline (reference sequence). CDR3 length: 15 amino acids. The CDR3 bases are TGTGCCAGCAGCTTAGGATCAGGGTACAGGAACGAGCAGTACTTC. Translation: CASSLGSGYRNEQYF.

This clonotype was counted ten times or more. One end of the junction is discordant with germline, which a read error may explain. The chain couples TRBV7-2 to TRBJ1-1; D uncertain. In germline, CDR1 is SGHTA, CDR2 FQGNSA. The CDR3 is made up of 14 amino acids. This CDR3 is CASSPVHTPSEVFF. CDR3 DNA sequence: TGTGCCAGCAGCCCTGTACATACTCCTAGTGAAGTTTTCTTT.

This clonotype is labeled medium-sized (0.01 to 0.1%). The gene calls are TRBV6-1 and TRBJ2-2, with D unclear. Trimming removed 2 bases at V and 6 bases at J, with 13 bases between. Germline lookup yields CDR1 MNHNS and CDR2 SASEGT. The CDR3 runs to 15 residues. The CDR3 nucleotides read TGTGCCAGCAGTGAATATTGGACCGAGGCCGGGGAGCTGTTTTTT. Its protein is CASSEYWTEAGELFF.

This clonotype appeared many times. This chain connects TRBV6-5 to TRBJ2-1, with a tentative D call TRBD2 (6 bases). Germline V lookup: CDR1 MNHEY, CDR2 SVGAGI. The CDR3 has 14 amino acids. V was shortened by 5 bases and J by 4 bases, with 12 bases between the two germline ends. The CDR3 DNA reads as TGTGCCAGCAGTCAGGCTAGCGCATACAATGAGCAGTTCTTC. This translates into CASSQASAYNEQFF.

CDR3 in DNA: TGCGCCAGCAGCCCCCCAGGGGACTACGAGCAGTACTTC. Translation: CASSPPGDYEQYF. The V call is TRBV5-1, the J call TRBJ2-7, with a possible D match to TRBD1 (6 bases). With 4 bases removed from V and 3 bases from J, the gap between germline ends came to 11 bases. Per germline, CDR1 SGHRS and CDR2 YFSETQ. CDR3 length: 13 amino acids.